The source of this T cell receptor (beta chain) is a study of T cells after yellow fever vaccination (dated by TCRdb to between 2018 and 2021). Notes on the research overall: The SMART-Seq v4 Ultra Low Input RNA kit was used to prepare libraries from fractions with low cell numbers. Two healthy male donors, one aged 18 to 30 and one aged 30 to 40 years, were included in the cohort. Bulk PBMC replicates and cell subsets were isolated from blood drawn at multiple timepoints before and after both primary and secondary immunization. To track T-cell clones before and after primary and booster YFV17D yellow fever vaccination, bulk TCR alpha and beta repertoires were sequenced longitudinally.

The treatment or condition tag for this specimen amounts to: live attenuated yellow fever vaccine strain. At each blood-draw timepoint, two biological replicates of bulk PBMCs were obtained. PBMCs were isolated from peripheral blood using a standard Ficoll-Paque protocol. TriZol was used to extract RNA from bulk PBMCs, CD4 and CD8 fractions, and dextramer-positive and dextramer-negative fractions. Taken from cysteine to phenylalanine, the CDR3 has 11 residues. The kept DNA is CDR3 alone, 33 bases in frame from the first base. The V end gives up 7 bases and the J end 5 bases, leaving 3 bases in the junction not matched to a gene. According to the germline V gene, CDR1 reads SQVTM and CDR2 reads ANQGSEA. Sequencing relied on an Illumina NovaSeq 6000. TCR cDNA was made using 5'RACE template switching, a step that added a universal primer site and unique molecular identifiers. cDNA synthesis was primed from both the TCR alpha and TCR beta constant segments. Libraries were amplified in two PCR steps, with sample barcodes and sequencing adapters added in the second step. Libraries were sequenced on Illumina HiSeq 2500 (2x100 bp) or NovaSeq (2x150 bp). Per the authors' processing: MIGEC handled demultiplexing of reads and collapsing into UMI consensus sequences, while MiXCR performed V(D)J alignment. Using edgeR on replicate PBMC samples, clonotypes were called vaccine-responding if FDR was below 0.01 and the log2 fold change was above 5 up to day 15. Each bulk clonotype received a CD4 or CD8 identity based on whether the sequenced CD4 or CD8 repertoire contained that clonotype at higher abundance. TCRdb reran the public reads through fastp at Q25 and MiXCR, keeping productive beta chains. Rows are combined by CDR3 protein, so each entry shows the most common genes and DNA. TCRdb's processing, not the study's, gives the V and J calls here. For this sample the table gives 230,000 or so distinct CDR3 sequences, of which 3.6% were detected only once. The ten largest clones add up to around 19% of the sample.

The table lists this clonotype with many counts. Its antigen is currently not known. Base qualities are not at hand, and no much larger clone is one base apart. On the study overall, not on this receptor specifically: Computational filtering was needed because FACS-sorted repertoires could contain abundant contaminating clonotypes from the bulk population. Only two donors were included in the study, so the extent to which the findings can be generalized is limited. The secondary T-cell response was found to be weaker but faster than the primary response, with a peak reached on day 5 rather than on day 15. Most clones expanded after primary vaccination were re-detected after the booster (approximately 95% of CD4 and approximately 89% of CD8), suggesting broad memory maintenance. A small fraction of clonotypes appeared in both the CD4 and CD8 compartments, likely as a result of convergent recombination.

The sequence was collected from a man younger than 35 who received the YFV17D yellow fever vaccine. The chain uses TRBV29-1 and TRBJ2-3; TRBD1 aligns with 7 central bases. The input for sequencing was PBMCs, taken 15 days after the yellow fever booster vaccination. The sequenced DNA is TGCAGCGCTACAGGGGAAGATACGCAGTATTTT. Translation gives CSATGEDTQYF.